This paragraph reports one TCR beta chain. The antigen this receptor binds is unknown. There are no base qualities to consult, and no much larger clone falls within one base. Samples from volunteer blood donors who had recovered from COVID-19 were contributed by a second Seattle source. The collaborating institutions used their own protocols to collect whole blood in K2EDTA tubes. For TCRbeta analysis, collaborators shipped samples in one of three forms: frozen whole blood, isolated PBMCs, or DNA extracted from either of those sample types. TCRbeta CDR3 regions were amplified from genomic DNA by means of the immunoSEQ Assay, a bias-controlled multiplex PCR. On the study's bioinformatics: The number of nucleated cells in each sample was estimated from the amplification of reference gene primers within the assay. Sequence reads were collapsed and filtered to measure the absolute abundance of every unique TCRbeta CDR3 rearrangement. For each sample, productive Simpson clonality was calculated as the square root of Simpson's diversity index over productive rearrangements. TCRdb limited this immuneACCESS table to in-frame rearrangements with V and J called. A share of clones is missing; checked studies link under half to unresolved V genes, and the rest is unexplained. That table gives V, J and clone size, and the DNA gave D and trimming. The sample has around 270,000 clones on record, 80% to 85% of them singletons. The ten largest account for more than 1.5% of the sample.

The source of the sample is a study of blood T cell repertoires in COVID-19 (dated by TCRdb to 2019 to 2021). About the study as a whole: Samples from collaborators originated in the United States, Italy and Spain and spanned both the acute and convalescent phases of COVID-19. Sample metadata almost always included a de-identified subject ID, COVID-19 status, age in years and sex. The material from the prospective study consisted of cDNA or gDNA derived from T cells, B-cell-depleted T cells, or PBMCs. The samples were drawn from two sources: the first 160 participants of the ongoing ImmuneRACE study, and 1,000 to 1,500 subjects contributed by 6 global collaborators. Subjects who had been exposed to COVID-19, were actively infected with it, or had recovered from it provided the deeply sampled blood TCRbeta repertoires that made up the dataset. The repertoires were released in a freely available public database intended as a resource for research on the immune response to SARS-CoV-2. HLA class I and class II types, where available, came from metadata supplied by the sample provider rather than from assay-based typing. Findings and caveats that apply to the study as a whole: How much clinical and demographic metadata was included differed by source and by participant, and the metadata was provided uncurated.

According to the germline V gene, CDR1 reads MDHEN and CDR2 reads SYDVKM. Including the terminal cysteine and phenylalanine, the CDR3 comprises 14 residues. The only DNA kept is the CDR3, 42 bases in frame from the first base. V is cut by 3 bases and J by 2 bases, and the space between the germline ends is 8 bases. The source is a woman aged 40 to 55 who had recovered from COVID-19. The rearrangement joined TRBV28 to TRBJ1-5, with the D gene not clear enough to name. The sequenced sample consisted of peripheral blood. The DNA sequence is given as TGTGCCAGCAGTTTCGGGTCGGGCAATCAGCCCCAGCATTTT. This yields the protein CASSFGSGNQPQHF.